This T cell receptor (beta chain) was retrieved from a study of blood T cell repertoires in COVID-19. The Seattle patients joined while their infection was active and were tracked longitudinally afterward. Original processing notes: Estimation of nucleated cell counts relied on the amplification of reference gene primers. This table comes from immunoSEQ multiplex PCR, and its TCRdb copy is limited to in-frame clones, with some not included. D and trimming come from the DNA, and the V and J calls and clone size come from that table. The sample contains 250,000 to 300,000 clones, around 86% of which appear only once. This clone has just a few counts. There are 14 residues in the CDR3. Germline V lookup: CDR1 SGHNT, CDR2 YYREEE (reference sequence). Trimming cost V 1 base and J 1 base, with 8 bases left between them.

Material for sequencing was peripheral blood. This clonotype originated in a woman aged 60-70 years with COVID-19, enrolled during active disease. The chain combines TRBV5-4 with TRBJ1-1, with D uncertain. DNA for the CDR3: TGTGCCAGCAGCTTGCTGGGCAGGAACACTGAAGCTTTCTTT. Translating gives CASSLLGRNTEAFF.